This T cell receptor beta chain originates from a study of CD8+ T cells in alopecia areata. Study in general: A regimen of oral tofacitinib, 5 to 10 mg twice daily, was given to treated patients. Findings of the study overall: Scalp lesions, especially in alopecia totalis/universalis, had higher clonality than normal scalp.

It was cDNA, reverse transcribed from extracted RNA, that served as the sequencing template. Assay used: immunoSEQ multiplex PCR; TCRdb lists only in-frame clones, some missing. The repertoire holds some 180,000 clones, with 40% to 65% as singletons. Comments on this clone: The antigen remains undetermined.

Germline CDR1 reads MGHRA; CDR2 reads YSYEKL. Trimming at V came to 4 bases and at J to 0 bases, leaving 5 bases not matched to a gene. This CDR3 has 15 amino acids. Treatment in this sample: oral pan-JAK inhibitor, 5-10 mg twice daily. Samples from alopecia areata patients were lesional scalp punch biopsies and peripheral blood. PBMCs yielded sorted CD4+ and CD8+ T cells. The TCR comes from a human donor with alopecia areata. The rearrangement links TRBV4-1 to TRBJ1-1, with TRBD1 matching 7 bases. Sample: CD8+ T cells sorted from blood, taken at week 24, from a patient treated with tofacitinib. Written as DNA, the CDR3 is TGCGCCAGCAGCCCGACAGGGAAATTGAACACTGAAGCTTTCTTT. It codes for CASSPTGKLNTEAFF.